What follows are 16 T cell receptor beta chains derived from one specimen sequenced in a study of human T cells and chemical hapten exposure. Time point defined: patch test 3, about 24 weeks after DPC sensitization. Treatment noted: therapeutic diphenylcyclopropenone sensitization with weekly scalp DPC. TCRdb passed the RACE reads through MiXCR, listing each CDR3 protein once. This sample yields over 150,000 distinct CDR3 sequences, of which about 27% are seen a single time; approximately 2.1% belongs to the top ten. The sample consisted of whole blood, taken in connection with sensitization to the hapten diphenylcyclopropenone (DPC). Every receptor here comes from a woman between 18 and 29 years old with alopecia areata. Some clones in this sample may be carry-over from other donors' samples.

The CDR3, as DNA: TGTGCCAGCAGCTTAGGAGGTCAGGGGAGCGAGACCCAGTACTTC. This codes for CASSLGGQGSETQYF. The rearrangement uses TRBV7-2 and TRBJ2-5; possibly TRBD1 for D (6 bases). Germline V gene data show CDR1 as SGHTA and CDR2 as FQGNSA. V gave up 1 base and J gave up 5 bases, with 14 bases separating them. The CDR3 length is 15 residues.

The CDR3 sequence: CASSGQGGYNEQFF. CDR3 DNA: TGTGCCAGCAGTGGGCAGGGGGGATACAATGAGCAGTTCTTC. V is TRBV25-1 and J is TRBJ2-1; a weak D match, TRBD1 (7 bases). V dropped 4 bases and J dropped 4 bases, with 11 bases sitting between them. The CDR3 consists of 14 residues. Germline CDR1 reads MGHDK; CDR2 reads SYGVNS.

The CDR3 nucleotides are TGCAGTGCTAGTCCAGGGGCGGCCAAAAACATTCAGTACTTC. Protein: CSASPGAAKNIQYF. The chain joins TRBV20-1 to TRBJ2-4; D possibly corresponds to TRBD1 (6 bases). The germline V gene encodes CDR1 DFQATT and CDR2 SNEGSKA (reference sequence). The V and J ends lost 3 bases and 1 base respectively, with 10 bases between them. This CDR3 is 14 amino acids long.

This rearrangement joins TRBV29-1 to TRBJ2-4; possibly TRBD1 for D (6 bases). Germline-derived CDR1 and CDR2 are SQVTM and ANQGSEA. Trimming removed 0 bases at V and 2 bases at J, with 17 bases between. This CDR3 is built from 17 residues. In DNA form, the CDR3 reads TGCAGCGTTGAAGATCTTGGTCCAGGGGACACCAAAAACATTCAGTACTTC. Its protein product is CSVEDLGPGDTKNIQYF.

The chain employs TRBV6-6 and TRBJ2-1, with TRBD2 identical over 8 bases. The CDR3 covers 14 residues. V trimming: 6 bases; J trimming: 9 bases; junction bases outside the gene matches: 10. Germline CDR1 reads MNHNY; CDR2 reads SVGAGI (reference sequence). CDR3: CASSPRAGEGEQFF. The CDR3 DNA is TGTGCCAGCAGCCCCCGAGCGGGGGAGGGTGAGCAGTTCTTC.

The chain joins TRBV10-3 to TRBJ2-1; TRBD2 matches 9 bases. In germline, CDR1 is ENHRY, CDR2 SYGVKD. The CDR3 contains 15 residues. Trimming took 5 bases from V and 3 from J; bases not matched to a gene: 5. The CDR3 protein is CAISPAGGNYNEQFF. CDR3 in DNA: TGTGCCATCAGTCCAGCGGGGGGAAACTACAATGAGCAGTTCTTC.

Written as DNA, the CDR3 is TGCAGTGCTAGAGATGGGCTCTACGAGCAGTACTTC. Encoded protein: CSARDGLYEQYF. This rearrangement joins TRBV20-1 to TRBJ2-7; D not certain. CDR3 length equals 12 residues. Germline values: CDR1 DFQATT, CDR2 SNEGSKA (reference sequence). Trimming removed 0 bases from V and 3 bases from J, with 6 bases in between.

V and J are TRBV4-1 and TRBJ2-2, with a weak D call TRBD1 (6 bases). Germline V gene sequence: CDR1 MGHRA, CDR2 YSYEKL. Trimming took 8 bases from V and 7 from J, leaving 11 bases between them. The CDR3 consists of 12 residues. The CDR3 sequence: CASSFRGGELFF. CDR3 coding DNA: TGCGCCAGCTCGTTCAGGGGCGGGGAGCTGTTTTTT.

This clonotype was found a few times. This sequence joins TRBV4-1 and TRBJ1-2; 7 bases match TRBD1. Trimming took 3 bases from V and 8 from J; bases not matched to a gene: 9. Germline V gene lookup returns CDR1 MGHRA and CDR2 YSYEKL. This CDR3 comprises 14 residues. The CDR3 region has the DNA TGCGCCAGCAGCCACCCCGCAGGGGGGAGCGGCTACACCTTC. Translated, it gives CASSHPAGGSGYTF.

This clonotype turned up a few times. The rearrangement uses TRBV20-1 and TRBJ2-1; maybe TRBD2 (5 bases). The CDR3 has 15 amino acids. Germline V gives CDR1 DFQATT, CDR2 SNEGSKA (reference sequence). V lost 3 bases and J lost 4, with 16 bases in between. In DNA form, the CDR3 reads TGCAGTGCTAGGGCTAGCCCTTCTCGTTACAATGAGCAGTTCTTC. It translates to CSARASPSRYNEQFF.

The table lists this clonotype with a few counts. The chain joins TRBV4-1 to TRBJ2-7, with 8 nucleotides matching TRBD2. The germline gives CDR1 MGHRA, CDR2 YSYEKL. There are 14 residues in the CDR3. V shed 10 bases and J 0 bases; nucleotides not matched to a gene: 8. CDR3 nucleotides: TGCGCCACCTCGCTCGGGGGGGCCTCCTACGAGCAGTACTTC. Translation gives CATSLGGASYEQYF.

This chain connects TRBV6-2 or TRBV6-3 to TRBJ2-1; the D gene could be TRBD1 or TRBD2 (5 bases each). The CDR3 runs to 16 residues. Trimming took off 5 bases at V and 0 bases at J, with 14 bases between the two ends. In germline, CDR1 is MNHEY, CDR2 SVGEGT. The CDR3, as DNA: TGTGCCAGCAGTCACGCCGGGACCGGCTCCTACAATGAGCAGTTCTTC. It codes for CASSHAGTGSYNEQFF.

There are a few counts of this clonotype. V usage is TRBV29-1 and J usage is TRBJ1-1; 7 bases line up with TRBD1. V was pared by 6 bases and J by 4 bases, with 11 bases of the junction left unmatched. This CDR3 comprises 14 residues. The germline CDR1 and CDR2 sequences are SQVTM and ANQGSEA. The CDR3 nucleotides read TGCAGCGTCCAGTTTGACAGGGTTGGCACTGAAGCTTTCTTT. As protein: CSVQFDRVGTEAFF.

The chain uses TRBV4-1 and TRBJ1-1, with 8 bases identical to TRBD1. Germline loops: CDR1 MGHRA, CDR2 YSYEKL. The CDR3 spans 13 residues. V gave up 4 bases and J gave up 11 bases; unmatched junction bases: 9. CDR3 loop: CASSPEAGGWAFF. The CDR3 DNA reads TGCGCCAGCAGCCCTGAAGCAGGGGGCTGGGCTTTCTTT.

The rearrangement links TRBV4-3 to TRBJ2-4; tentative D call: TRBD2 (6 bases). V lost 0 bases to trimming and J lost 5 bases, with 8 bases between them. CDR3 length equals 14 residues. Germline V CDR1 and CDR2: LGHNA, YSLEER. CDR3 loop: CASSQDPGENIQYF. The CDR3 DNA reads as TGCGCCAGCAGCCAAGATCCGGGGGAAAACATTCAGTACTTC.

This clonotype was observed a few times. The rearrangement joins TRBV7-9 to TRBJ1-4; D is unclear. Germline V gene lookup returns CDR1 SEHNR and CDR2 FQNEAQ (reference sequence). The length of the CDR3 is 15 residues. The V gene lost 2 bases and the J gene lost 10 bases, with 17 bases spanning the gap. CDR3: CASSLLGDHRGKLFF. In DNA, the CDR3 is TGTGCCAGCAGCTTACTTGGGGATCATAGAGGAAAACTGTTTTTT. The full variable domain, completed using reference TRBV7-9 and TRBJ1-4, is DTGVSQNPRHKITKRGQNVTFRCDPISEHNRLYWYRQTLGQGPEFLTYFQNEAQLEKSRLLSDRFSAERPKGSFSTLEIQRTEQGDSAMYLCASSLLGDHRGKLFFGSGTQLSVL.